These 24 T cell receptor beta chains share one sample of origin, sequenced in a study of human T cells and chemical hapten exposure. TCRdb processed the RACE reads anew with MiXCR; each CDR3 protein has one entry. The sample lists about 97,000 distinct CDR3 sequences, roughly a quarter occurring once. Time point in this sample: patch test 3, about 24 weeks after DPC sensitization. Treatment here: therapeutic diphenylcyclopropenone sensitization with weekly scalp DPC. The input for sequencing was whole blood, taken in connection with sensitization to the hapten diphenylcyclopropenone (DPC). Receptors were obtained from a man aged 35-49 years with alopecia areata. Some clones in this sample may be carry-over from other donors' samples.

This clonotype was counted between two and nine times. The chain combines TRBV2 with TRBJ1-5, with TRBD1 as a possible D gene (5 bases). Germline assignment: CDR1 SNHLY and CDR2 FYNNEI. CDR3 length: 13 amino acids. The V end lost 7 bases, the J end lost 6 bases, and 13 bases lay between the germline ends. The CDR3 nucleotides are TGTGCCAGCATGCCTGGGGGAGGTCAGCCCCAGCATTTT. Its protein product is CASMPGGGQPQHF.

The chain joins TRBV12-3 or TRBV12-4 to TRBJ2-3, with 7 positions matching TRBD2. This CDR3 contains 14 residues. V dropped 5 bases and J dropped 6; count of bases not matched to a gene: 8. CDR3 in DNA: TGTGCCAGCAGTACAACCGGGACTACCGATACGCAGTATTTT. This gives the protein CASSTTGTTDTQYF.

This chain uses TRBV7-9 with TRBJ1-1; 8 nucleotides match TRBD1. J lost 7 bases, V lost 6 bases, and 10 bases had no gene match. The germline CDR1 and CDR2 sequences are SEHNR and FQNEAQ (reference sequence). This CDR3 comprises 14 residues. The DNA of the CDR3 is TGTGCCAGCAGGCACGCGGACAGGGTACGTGAAGCTTTCTTT. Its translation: CASRHADRVREAFF.

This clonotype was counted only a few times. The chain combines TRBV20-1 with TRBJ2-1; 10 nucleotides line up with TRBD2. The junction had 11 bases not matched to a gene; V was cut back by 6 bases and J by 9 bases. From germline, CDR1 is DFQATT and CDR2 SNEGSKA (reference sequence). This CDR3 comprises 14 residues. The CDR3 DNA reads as TGCAGTGCCCCCACTTCGATAGCGGGAGGTGAGCAGTTCTTC. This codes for CSAPTSIAGGEQFF.

The CDR3 nucleotides read TGCAGTGCTAGAGGGCAGAACAGGGGCCTTCTCACAGATACGCAGTATTTT. Translation gives CSARGQNRGLLTDTQYF. The chain joins TRBV20-1 to TRBJ2-3, with 7 positions matching TRBD1. Germline CDR1 reads DFQATT; CDR2 reads SNEGSKA (reference sequence). The CDR3 consists of 17 residues. The J segment lost 2 bases and the V segment lost 1 base, leaving 12 bases of the junction unmatched.

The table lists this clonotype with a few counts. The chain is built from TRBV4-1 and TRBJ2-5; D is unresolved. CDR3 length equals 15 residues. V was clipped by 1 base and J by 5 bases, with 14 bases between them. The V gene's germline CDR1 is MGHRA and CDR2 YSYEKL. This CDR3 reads CASSQAGSRRETQYF. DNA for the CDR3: TGCGCCAGCAGCCAAGCCGGGTCCCGAAGGGAGACCCAGTACTTC.

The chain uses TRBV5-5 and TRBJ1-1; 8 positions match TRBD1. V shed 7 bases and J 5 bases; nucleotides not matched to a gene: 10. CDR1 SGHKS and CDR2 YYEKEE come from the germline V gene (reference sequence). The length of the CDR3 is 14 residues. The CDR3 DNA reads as TGTGCCAGCGTTTTCGAGACAGGGGTGACTGAAGCTTTCTTT. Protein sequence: CASVFETGVTEAFF.

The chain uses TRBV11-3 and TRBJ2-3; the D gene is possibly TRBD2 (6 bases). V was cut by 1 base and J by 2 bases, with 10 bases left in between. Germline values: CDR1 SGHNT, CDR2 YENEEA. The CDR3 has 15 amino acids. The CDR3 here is CASSLGASVTDTQYF. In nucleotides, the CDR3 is TGTGCCAGCAGCTTAGGGGCTAGCGTCACAGATACGCAGTATTTT.

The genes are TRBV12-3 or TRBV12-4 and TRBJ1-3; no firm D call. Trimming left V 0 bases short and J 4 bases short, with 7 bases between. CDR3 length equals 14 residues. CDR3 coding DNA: TGTGCCAGCAGTTTAGCAGGGATCGGAAACACCATATATTTT. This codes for CASSLAGIGNTIYF.

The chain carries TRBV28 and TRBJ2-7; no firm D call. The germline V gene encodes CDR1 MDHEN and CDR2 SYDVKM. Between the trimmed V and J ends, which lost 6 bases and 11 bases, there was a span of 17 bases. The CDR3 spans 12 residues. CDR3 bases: TGTGCCAGCAGCCTGGACGTAAGAGAAAAGTACTTC. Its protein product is CASSLDVREKYF.

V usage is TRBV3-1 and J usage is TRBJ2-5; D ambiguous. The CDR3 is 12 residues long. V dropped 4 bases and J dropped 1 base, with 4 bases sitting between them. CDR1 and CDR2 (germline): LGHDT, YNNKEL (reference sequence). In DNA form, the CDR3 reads TGTGCCAGCAGCCTACGCCAAGAGACCCAGTACTTC. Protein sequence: CASSLRQETQYF.

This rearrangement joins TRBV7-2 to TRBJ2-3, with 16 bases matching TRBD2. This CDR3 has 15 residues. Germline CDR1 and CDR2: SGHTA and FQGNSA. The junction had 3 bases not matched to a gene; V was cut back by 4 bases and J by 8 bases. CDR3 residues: CASSSGLAGGGTQYF. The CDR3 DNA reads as TGTGCCAGCAGCTCGGGACTAGCGGGAGGGGGTACGCAGTATTTT.

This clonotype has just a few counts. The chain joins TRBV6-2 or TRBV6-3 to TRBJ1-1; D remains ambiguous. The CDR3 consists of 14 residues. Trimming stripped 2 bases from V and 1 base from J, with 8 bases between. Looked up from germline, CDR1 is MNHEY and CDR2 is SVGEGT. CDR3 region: CASSYGSANTEAFF. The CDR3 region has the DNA TGTGCCAGCAGTTACGGGTCCGCGAACACTGAAGCTTTCTTT.

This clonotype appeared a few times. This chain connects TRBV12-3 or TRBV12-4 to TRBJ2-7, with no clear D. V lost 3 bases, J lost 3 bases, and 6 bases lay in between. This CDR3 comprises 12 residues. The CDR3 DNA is TGTGCCAGCAGTTTTGGCTACTACGAGCAGTACTTC. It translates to CASSFGYYEQYF.

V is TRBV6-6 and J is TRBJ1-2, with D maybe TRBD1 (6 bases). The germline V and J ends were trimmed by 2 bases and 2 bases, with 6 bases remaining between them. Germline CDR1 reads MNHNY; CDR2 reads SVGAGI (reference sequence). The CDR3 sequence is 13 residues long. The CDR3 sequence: CASSYTGNYGYTF. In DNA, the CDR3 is TGTGCCAGCAGTTACACAGGGAACTATGGCTACACCTTC.

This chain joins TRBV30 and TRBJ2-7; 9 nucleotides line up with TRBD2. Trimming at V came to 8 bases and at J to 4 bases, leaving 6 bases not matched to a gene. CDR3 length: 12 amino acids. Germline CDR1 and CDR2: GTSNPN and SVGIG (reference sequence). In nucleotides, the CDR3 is TGTGCCATAAGGGCGGGAGGGTACGAGCAGTACTTC. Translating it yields CAIRAGGYEQYF.

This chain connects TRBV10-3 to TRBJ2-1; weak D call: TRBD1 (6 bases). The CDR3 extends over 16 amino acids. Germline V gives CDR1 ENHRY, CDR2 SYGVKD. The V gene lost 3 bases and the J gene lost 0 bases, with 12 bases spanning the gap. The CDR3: CAISDQGSSSYNEQFF. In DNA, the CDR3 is TGTGCCATCAGTGACCAGGGGTCAAGCTCCTACAATGAGCAGTTCTTC.

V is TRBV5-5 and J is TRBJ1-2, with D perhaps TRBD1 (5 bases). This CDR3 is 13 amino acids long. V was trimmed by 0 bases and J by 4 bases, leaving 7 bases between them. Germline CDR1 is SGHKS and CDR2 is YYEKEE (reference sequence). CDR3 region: CASSLDRFYGYTF. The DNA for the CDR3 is TGTGCCAGCAGCTTGGACAGGTTCTATGGCTACACCTTC.

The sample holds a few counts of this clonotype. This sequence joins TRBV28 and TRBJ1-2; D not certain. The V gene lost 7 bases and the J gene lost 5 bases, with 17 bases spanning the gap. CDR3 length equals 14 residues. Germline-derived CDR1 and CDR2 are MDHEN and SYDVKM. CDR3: CASNPGGSGYGYTF. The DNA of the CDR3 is TGTGCCAGCAATCCCGGAGGTAGTGGATATGGCTACACCTTC.

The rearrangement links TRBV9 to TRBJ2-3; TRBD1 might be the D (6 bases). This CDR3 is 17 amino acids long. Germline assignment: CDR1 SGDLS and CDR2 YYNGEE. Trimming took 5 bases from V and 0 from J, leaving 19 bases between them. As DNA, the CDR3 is TGTGCCAGCAGTCCAACCGGGACAACGACTAGCACAGATACGCAGTATTTT. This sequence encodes CASSPTGTTTSTDTQYF.

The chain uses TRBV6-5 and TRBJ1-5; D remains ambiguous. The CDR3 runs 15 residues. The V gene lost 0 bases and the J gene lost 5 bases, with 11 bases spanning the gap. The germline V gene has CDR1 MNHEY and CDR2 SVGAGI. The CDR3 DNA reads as TGTGCCAGCAGTTACTCGTTAGGGTCCGATCAGCCCCAGCATTTT. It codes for CASSYSLGSDQPQHF.

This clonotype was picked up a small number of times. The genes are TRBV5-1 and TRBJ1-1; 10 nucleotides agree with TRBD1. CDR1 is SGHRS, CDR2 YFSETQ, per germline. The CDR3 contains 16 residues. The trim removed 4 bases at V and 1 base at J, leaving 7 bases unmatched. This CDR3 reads CASSVGQGRENTEAFF. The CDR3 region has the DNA TGCGCCAGCAGCGTGGGACAGGGGCGCGAGAACACTGAAGCTTTCTTT. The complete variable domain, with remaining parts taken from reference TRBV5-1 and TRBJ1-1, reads KAGVTQTPRYLIKTRGQQVTLSCSPISGHRSVSWYQQTPGQGLQFLFEYFSETQRNKGNFPGRFSGRQFSNSRSEMNVSTLELGDSALYLCASSVGQGRENTEAFFGQGTRLTVV.

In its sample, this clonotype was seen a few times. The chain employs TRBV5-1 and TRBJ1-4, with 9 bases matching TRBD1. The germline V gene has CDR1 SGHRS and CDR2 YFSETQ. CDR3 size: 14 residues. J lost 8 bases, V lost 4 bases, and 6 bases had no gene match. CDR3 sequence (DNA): TGCGCCAGCAGCAGATGGACAGGGGAGGAAAAACTGTTTTTT. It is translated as CASSRWTGEEKLFF.

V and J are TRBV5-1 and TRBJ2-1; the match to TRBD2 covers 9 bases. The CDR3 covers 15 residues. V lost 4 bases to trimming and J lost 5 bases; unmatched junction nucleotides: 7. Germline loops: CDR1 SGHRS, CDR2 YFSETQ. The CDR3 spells CASSRAGLADNEQFF. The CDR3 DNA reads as TGCGCCAGCAGCCGGGCGGGACTAGCTGACAATGAGCAGTTCTTC.